The 23 T cell receptor beta chains presented below share a single source sample, sequenced in a study of shared clonotypes between healthy human individuals. The repertoire was sequenced with immunoSEQ multiplex PCR; TCRdb's copy has only in-frame clones and lacks some. The repertoire has fewer than 500,000 clones, about 75% of them found once; the top ten carry about an eighth. Sequences were obtained from PBMCs. These receptors were taken from a woman in her thirties or forties in good health. Some clones in this sample may be carry-over from other donors' samples.

The chain couples TRBV11-2 to TRBJ2-3; no reliable D call. Trimming took 5 bases from V and 0 from J, leaving 15 bases between them. In germline, CDR1 is SGHAT, CDR2 FQNNGV. The CDR3 has 16 amino acids. CDR3 nucleotides: TGTGCCAGCAGCCCCCGTCAATCCACTAGCACAGATACGCAGTATTTT. Its protein is CASSPRQSTSTDTQYF. Full variable domain (remainder filled in from reference TRBV11-2 and TRBJ2-3): EAGVAQSPRYKIIEKRQSVAFWCNPISGHATLYWYQQILGQGPKLLIQFQNNGVVDDSQLPKDRFSAERLKGVDSTLKIQPAKLEDSAVYLCASSPRQSTSTDTQYFGPGTRLTVL.

The chain carries TRBV6-1 and TRBJ1-1; TRBD1 might be the D (5 bases). CDR3 length: 12 residues. CDR1 MNHNS and CDR2 SASEGT come from the germline V gene. Trimming took 8 bases from V and 4 from J, leaving 11 bases between them. The CDR3 region is CASVQGGTEAFF. The DNA of the CDR3 is TGTGCCAGCGTGCAGGGTGGCACTGAAGCTTTCTTT.

In its sample, this clone was seen once. The chain joins TRBV27 to TRBJ1-1; TRBD1 aligns across 10 bases. V trimming: 1 base; J trimming: 11 bases; junction bases outside the gene matches: 13. This CDR3 has 16 residues. Looked up from germline, CDR1 is MNHEY and CDR2 is SMNVEV (reference sequence). CDR3 nucleotides: TGTGCCAGCAGTTTATTCTCCGGGACAGGGGCAGCTGGGGCTTTCTTT. Translation gives CASSLFSGTGAAGAFF.

This chain links TRBV10-3 with TRBJ1-1, with D possibly being TRBD1 (6 bases). The germline V gene encodes CDR1 ENHRY and CDR2 SYGVKD. The V end was cut by 4 bases, the J end by 5 bases, with 11 bases between. The CDR3 spans 13 residues. The CDR3 region is CAISGVRGTEAFF. The CDR3 nucleotides read TGTGCCATCAGTGGAGTCAGGGGAACTGAAGCTTTCTTT.

V gene TRBV11-2 combines with J gene TRBJ1-2; D is undetermined. CDR1 is SGHAT and CDR2 is FQNNGV in the germline V gene. CDR3 length equals 14 residues. V lost 4 bases and J 5 bases, leaving 14 bases between the germline ends. CDR3: CASSSSGGRYGYTF. In nucleotides, the CDR3 is TGTGCCAGCAGCTCGAGCGGAGGGAGATATGGCTACACCTTC.

Here the CDR3 DNA reads TGTGCCAGCAGCGCCCCCCAGGAGAACACCGGGGAGCTGTTTTTT. Its protein is CASSAPQENTGELFF. The chain uses TRBV11-1 and TRBJ2-2; no firm D call. This CDR3 region has 15 residues. Per germline, CDR1 SGHAT and CDR2 FQDESV (reference sequence). V dropped 5 bases and J dropped 1 base, with 11 bases sitting between them. Combining the CDR3 with reference TRBV11-1 and TRBJ2-2 gives the whole variable domain EAEVAQSPRYKITEKSQAVAFWCDPISGHATLYWYRQILGQGPELLVQFQDESVVDDSQLPKDRFSAERLKGVDSTLKIQPAELGDSAMYLCASSAPQENTGELFFGEGSRLTVL.

This sequence joins TRBV6-4 and TRBJ2-3; maybe TRBD2 (6 bases). CDR3 length equals 15 residues. V gave up 0 bases and J gave up 1 base, with 8 bases separating them. Germline loops: CDR1 MRHNA, CDR2 SNTAGT. The DNA of the CDR3 is TGTGCCAGCAGTGACTCGGGACTCCGCACAGATACGCAGTATTTT. Translating it yields CASSDSGLRTDTQYF.

This chain uses TRBV4-1 with TRBJ2-5; no firm D call. The CDR3 extends over 15 amino acids. Germline loops: CDR1 MGHRA, CDR2 YSYEKL. The V gene lost 1 base and the J gene lost 3 bases, with 12 bases spanning the gap. The DNA for the CDR3 is TGCGCCAGCAGCCAAGGACTCAATGGCGAAGAGACCCAGTACTTC. Encoded protein: CASSQGLNGEETQYF.

The V call is TRBV2, the J call TRBJ2-1; D gene ambiguous. V was pared by 1 base and J by 10 bases, with 5 bases between. The germline V gene has CDR1 SNHLY and CDR2 FYNNEI. This CDR3 has 11 amino acids. In nucleotides, the CDR3 is TGTGCCAGCAGTGAAGTTAGCGAGCAGTTCTTC. It codes for CASSEVSEQFF.

This rearrangement joins TRBV18 to TRBJ1-2; D gene ambiguous. The CDR3 contains 14 residues. CDR1 and CDR2 (germline): KGHSH, LQKENI. Deletions cut 0 bases from V and 4 bases from J, with 9 bases between. CDR3 bases: TGTGCCAGCTCACCACCGTCAGGAGGCTATGGCTACACCTTC. Translation: CASSPPSGGYGYTF.

The chain is built from TRBV5-6 and TRBJ2-7; D may be TRBD1 (5 bases). Trimming shortened V by 0 bases and J by 5 bases, and 12 bases separated the two germline ends. Germline CDR1 and CDR2: SGHDT and YYEEEE. The CDR3 is 14 amino acids. In DNA, the CDR3 is TGTGCCAGCAGCTTGGGGTGGGGCCCCAACGAGCAGTACTTC. Its translation is CASSLGWGPNEQYF.

This clone was observed a handful of times. The chain is built from TRBV5-1 and TRBJ1-1; D remains ambiguous. The ends were cut back, 0 bases at V and 1 base at J, with 7 bases in the middle. Germline loops: CDR1 SGHRS, CDR2 YFSETQ. The CDR3 has 14 amino acids. CDR3 loop: CASSLAAENTEAFF. DNA for the CDR3: TGCGCCAGCAGCTTGGCAGCGGAGAACACTGAAGCTTTCTTT.

This sequence joins TRBV7-6 and TRBJ2-2; 8 nucleotides agree with TRBD1. Germline lookup yields CDR1 SGHVS and CDR2 FNYEAQ. The CDR3 is 15 amino acids. V gave up 4 bases and J gave up 2 bases; unmatched junction bases: 3. CDR3 in DNA: TGTGCCAGCAGCTCGACAGGGGCCAACACCGGGGAGCTGTTTTTT. As protein: CASSSTGANTGELFF.

This chain links TRBV7-9 with TRBJ2-7, with 12 bases fitting TRBD1. This CDR3 is 16 amino acids long. The trim removed 2 bases at V and 4 bases at J, leaving 6 bases unmatched. CDR1 is SEHNR and CDR2 is FQNEAQ in the germline V gene (reference sequence). The CDR3 nucleotides read TGTGCCAGCAGCTTACGAGGGACAGGGGGCGGATACGAGCAGTACTTC. Translating gives CASSLRGTGGGYEQYF.

The chain joins TRBV28 to TRBJ1-3; D uncertain. V gave up 7 bases and J gave up 3 bases, with 16 bases separating them. CDR1 MDHEN and CDR2 SYDVKM come from the germline V gene. This CDR3 comprises 15 residues. The CDR3 reads CASNQRPGSGNTIYF. The DNA of the CDR3 is TGTGCCAGCAATCAACGGCCCGGCAGTGGAAACACCATATATTTT.

A remark on this clone: This likely traces to a read error, being one base from a far larger clone. Other DNA sequences of this sample code for an identical CDR3. V gene TRBV11-2 combines with J gene TRBJ2-5; 7 bases align to TRBD1. With 5 bases clipped from V and 2 bases from J, the junction kept 8 bases outside the gene matches. The CDR3 loop spans 15 amino acids. CDR1 SGHAT and CDR2 FQNNGV come from the germline V gene. The chain's CDR3 is CASSLAGTAQETQYF. In DNA, the CDR3 is TGTGCCAGCAGCCTAGCCGGGACAGCACAAGAGACCCAGTACTTC. The full variable domain, rest sourced from reference TRBV11-2 and TRBJ2-5, is EAGVAQSPRYKIIEKRQSVAFWCNPISGHATLYWYQQILGQGPKLLIQFQNNGVVDDSQLPKDRFSAERLKGVDSTLKIQPAKLEDSAVYLCASSLAGTAQETQYFGPGTRLLVL.

V gene TRBV5-1 combines with J gene TRBJ2-7; 13 bases line up with TRBD2. This CDR3 spans 18 amino acids. Germline V gives CDR1 SGHRS, CDR2 YFSETQ. The V segment lost 5 bases and the J segment 0 bases; nucleotides outside the gene matches: 11. The CDR3 protein is CASRSGLAGKKFSYEQYF. CDR3 in DNA: TGCGCCAGCAGATCGGGACTAGCGGGAAAGAAGTTCTCCTACGAGCAGTACTTC.

The gene calls are TRBV5-1 and TRBJ2-5, with no clear D. The CDR3 loop spans 14 amino acids. Trimming stripped 6 bases from V and 3 bases from J, with 15 bases between. CDR1 is SGHRS and CDR2 is YFSETQ in the germline V gene. The CDR3 loop is CASMRKGPKETQYF. In nucleotides, the CDR3 is TGCGCCAGCATGCGCAAGGGCCCCAAAGAGACCCAGTACTTC.

The chain couples TRBV7-9 to TRBJ1-1, with 7 bases identical to TRBD1. V was clipped by 3 bases and J by 4 bases; unmatched bases: 8. Germline CDR1 is SEHNR and CDR2 is FQNEAQ (reference sequence). The CDR3 is made up of 15 amino acids. CDR3 in amino acids: CASSLATGFGTEAFF. The CDR3 DNA sequence: TGTGCCAGCAGCTTGGCGACAGGGTTCGGCACTGAAGCTTTCTTT. Variable domain in full (rest from reference TRBV7-9 and TRBJ1-1): DTGVSQNPRHKITKRGQNVTFRCDPISEHNRLYWYRQTLGQGPEFLTYFQNEAQLEKSRLLSDRFSAERPKGSFSTLEIQRTEQGDSAMYLCASSLATGFGTEAFFGQGTRLTVV.

The rearrangement links TRBV28 to TRBJ2-2, with D possibly matching TRBD2 (6 bases). Between the trimmed V and J ends, which lost 7 bases and 7 bases, there was a span of 22 bases. Germline lookup yields CDR1 MDHEN and CDR2 SYDVKM. CDR3 length: 16 amino acids. CDR3 in DNA: TGTGCCAGCACTCGAGGTGGAGGGTTAGACATCGGGGAGCTGTTTTTT. Amino acid sequence: CASTRGGGLDIGELFF.

Worth noting for this clone: This likely reflects a read error, since a far larger clone is one base away. Other DNA sequences in this sample translate to the same CDR3. The J gene is TRBJ2-1, the V gene TRBV10-3, with 11 bases fitting TRBD2. The CDR3 totals 14 residues. Germline V gene data show CDR1 as ENHRY and CDR2 as SYGVKD. The CDR3 reads CATGGLADYNEQFF. The CDR3, as DNA: TGCGCCACCGGGGGACTAGCGGATTACAATGAGCAGTTCTTC.

V gene TRBV30 combines with J gene TRBJ2-1, with TRBD2 matching over 15 bases. Germline lookup yields CDR1 GTSNPN and CDR2 SVGIG (reference sequence). The ends lost 1 base at V and 7 bases at J; junction bases unmatched: 5. The CDR3 has 16 amino acids. This CDR3 reads CAWSAGLAGGPNEQFF. Here the CDR3 DNA reads TGTGCCTGGAGTGCAGGACTAGCGGGAGGGCCAAATGAGCAGTTCTTC.

The rearrangement links TRBV4-1 to TRBJ1-3; a possible D gene is TRBD1 (5 bases). V lost 0 bases and J 0 bases, leaving 12 bases between the germline ends. CDR1 and CDR2 from the germline V gene are MGHRA and YSYEKL. The CDR3 extends over 17 amino acids. CDR3 coding DNA: TGCGCCAGCAGCCAAGATCATGGGGGACTCTCTGGAAACACCATATATTTT. This translates into CASSQDHGGLSGNTIYF.